This T cell receptor (beta chain) was captured by sequencing in a study of cytomegalovirus exposure and HLA in healthy donors. Primers included in the PCR were 60 Vbeta and 13 Jbeta primers. Measured with immunoSEQ multiplex PCR; TCRdb has only the in-frame clones, and not every one. This repertoire shows about 86,000 clones, about 71% found once; its top ten account for approximately 7.8%. This CDR3 has 14 residues. CDR1 KGHSH and CDR2 LQKENI come from the germline V gene. The table lists this clone with a few counts. The junction differs from germline at one of its ends, possibly a read error. This chain connects TRBV18 to TRBJ1-3; no reliable D call. The sample was PBMCs. This sequence was found in a man aged 55 to 70 in good health and CMV-seronegative. The CDR3 sequence: CASTPEPSGNTIYF. CDR3 in DNA: TGTGCCAGCACACCGGAGCCCTCTGGAAACACCATATATTTT.